This T cell receptor (beta chain) came from a study of T cells in Graves' hyperthyroidism and ophthalmopathy. Each diagnosis was grounded in clinical symptoms, serum thyroxine and TRAb, thyroid ultrasound, and orbital computed tomography. This clonotype has a handful of counts. Its antigen is unknown. This CDR3 has 14 residues. V was trimmed by 4 bases and J by 7 bases, leaving 16 bases between them. CDR1 LGHNA and CDR2 YNFKEQ come from the germline V gene. Researchers amplified the TCR beta CDR3 regions from RNA transcripts. The HTBI primer set was used in a first-round RT-PCR of the TCR CDR3. TCRdb analysed the multiplex PCR reads with MiXCR anew, one entry per CDR3 protein. This sample yields more than 150,000 distinct CDR3 sequences, of which 15% to 20% are seen a single time; about 29% belongs to the top ten. General study points: Before onset, by a median of approximately 6.2 months, the model predicted ophthalmopathy.

This clonotype was sampled from a woman aged 45-60 years with Graves' hyperthyroidism. Sequenced input: blood. This chain uses TRBV4-2 with TRBJ1-2; no reliable D call. CDR3 coding DNA: TGTGCCAGCAGCCTCCCGGGTCTGAGCGGTGGCTACACCTTC. It codes for CASSLPGLSGGYTF.